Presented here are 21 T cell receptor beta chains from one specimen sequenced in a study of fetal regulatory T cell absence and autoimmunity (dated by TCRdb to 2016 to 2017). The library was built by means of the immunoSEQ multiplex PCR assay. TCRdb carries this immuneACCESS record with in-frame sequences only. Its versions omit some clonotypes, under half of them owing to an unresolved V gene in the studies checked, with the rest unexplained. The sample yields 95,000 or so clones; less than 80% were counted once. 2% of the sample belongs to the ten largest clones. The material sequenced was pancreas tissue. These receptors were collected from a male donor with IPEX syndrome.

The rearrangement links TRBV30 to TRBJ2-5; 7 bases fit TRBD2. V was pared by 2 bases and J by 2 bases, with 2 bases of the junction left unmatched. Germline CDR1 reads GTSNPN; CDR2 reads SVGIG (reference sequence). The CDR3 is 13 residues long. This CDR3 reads CAWSTGLQETQYF. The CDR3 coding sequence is TGTGCCTGGAGTACGGGACTACAAGAGACCCAGTACTTC.

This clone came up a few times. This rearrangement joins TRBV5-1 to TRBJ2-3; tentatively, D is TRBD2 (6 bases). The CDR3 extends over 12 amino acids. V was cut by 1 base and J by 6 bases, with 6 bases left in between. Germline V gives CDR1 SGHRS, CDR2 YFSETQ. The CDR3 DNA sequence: TGCGCCAGCAGCTTGCGGGGGGATACGCAGTATTTT. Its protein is CASSLRGDTQYF.

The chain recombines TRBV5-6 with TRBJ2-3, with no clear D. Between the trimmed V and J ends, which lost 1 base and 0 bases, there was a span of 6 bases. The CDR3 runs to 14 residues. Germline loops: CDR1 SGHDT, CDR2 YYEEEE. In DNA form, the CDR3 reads TGTGCCAGCAGCTTGTACTCTAGCACAGATACGCAGTATTTT. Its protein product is CASSLYSSTDTQYF.

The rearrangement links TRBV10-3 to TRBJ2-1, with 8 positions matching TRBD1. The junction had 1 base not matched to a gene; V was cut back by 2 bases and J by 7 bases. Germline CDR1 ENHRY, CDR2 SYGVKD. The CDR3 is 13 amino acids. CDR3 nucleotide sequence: TGTGCCATCAGTGAGACAGGGGGGAATGAGCAGTTCTTC. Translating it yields CAISETGGNEQFF.

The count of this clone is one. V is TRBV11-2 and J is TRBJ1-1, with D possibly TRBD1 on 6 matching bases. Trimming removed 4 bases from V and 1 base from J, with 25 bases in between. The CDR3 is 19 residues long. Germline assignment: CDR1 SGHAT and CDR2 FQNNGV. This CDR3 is CASSSHPWCRGCWNTEAFF. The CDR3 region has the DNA TGTGCCAGCAGCTCTCACCCCTGGTGTAGGGGGTGTTGGAACACTGAAGCTTTCTTT. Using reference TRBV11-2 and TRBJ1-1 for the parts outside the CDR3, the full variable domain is EAGVAQSPRYKIIEKRQSVAFWCNPISGHATLYWYQQILGQGPKLLIQFQNNGVVDDSQLPKDRFSAERLKGVDSTLKIQPAKLEDSAVYLCASSSHPWCRGCWNTEAFFGQGTRLTVV.

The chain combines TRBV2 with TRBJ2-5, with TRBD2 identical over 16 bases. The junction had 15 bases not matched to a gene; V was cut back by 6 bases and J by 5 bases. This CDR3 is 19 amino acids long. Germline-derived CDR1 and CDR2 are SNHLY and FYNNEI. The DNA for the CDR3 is TGTGCCAGCAGCGAGGGGACTAGCGGGAGGGTCTGGGTTGGTGAGACCCAGTACTTC. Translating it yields CASSEGTSGRVWVGETQYF.

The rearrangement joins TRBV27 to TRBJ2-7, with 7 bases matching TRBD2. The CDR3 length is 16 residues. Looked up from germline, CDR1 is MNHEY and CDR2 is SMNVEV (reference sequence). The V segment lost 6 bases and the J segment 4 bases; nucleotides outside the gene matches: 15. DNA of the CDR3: TGTGCCAGCAGCCATAGGTGGCGCGGGAGCACATACGAGCAGTACTTC. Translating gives CASSHRWRGSTYEQYF.

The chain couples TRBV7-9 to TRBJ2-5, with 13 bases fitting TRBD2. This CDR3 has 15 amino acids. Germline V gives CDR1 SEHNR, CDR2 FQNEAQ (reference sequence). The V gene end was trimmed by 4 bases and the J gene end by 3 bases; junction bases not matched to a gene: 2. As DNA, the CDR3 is TGTGCCAGCAGCTCCGGGACTAGCGGGGAAGAGACCCAGTACTTC. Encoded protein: CASSSGTSGEETQYF.

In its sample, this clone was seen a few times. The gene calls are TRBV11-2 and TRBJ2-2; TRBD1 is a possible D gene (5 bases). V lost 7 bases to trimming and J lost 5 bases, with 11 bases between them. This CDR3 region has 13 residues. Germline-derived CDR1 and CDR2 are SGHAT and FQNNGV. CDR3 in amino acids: CASTHRHTGELFF. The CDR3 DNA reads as TGTGCCAGCACTCACAGGCATACCGGGGAGCTGTTTTTT.

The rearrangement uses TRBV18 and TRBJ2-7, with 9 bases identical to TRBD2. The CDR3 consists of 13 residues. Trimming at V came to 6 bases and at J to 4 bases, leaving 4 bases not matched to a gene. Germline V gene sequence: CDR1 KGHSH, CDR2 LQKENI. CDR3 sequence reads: CASSLAGAYEQYF. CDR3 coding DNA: TGTGCCAGCTCCTTAGCGGGAGCATACGAGCAGTACTTC.

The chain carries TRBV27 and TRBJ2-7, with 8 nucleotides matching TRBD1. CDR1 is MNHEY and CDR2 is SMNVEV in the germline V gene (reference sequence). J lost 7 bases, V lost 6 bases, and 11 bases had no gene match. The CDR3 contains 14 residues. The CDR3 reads CASRTGAQQGEQYF. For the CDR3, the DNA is TGTGCCAGCAGGACAGGGGCTCAGCAGGGGGAGCAGTACTTC.

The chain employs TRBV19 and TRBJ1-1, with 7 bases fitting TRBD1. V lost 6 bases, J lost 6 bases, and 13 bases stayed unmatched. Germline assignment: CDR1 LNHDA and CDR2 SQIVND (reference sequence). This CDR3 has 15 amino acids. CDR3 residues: CASRPPSQGWAEAFF. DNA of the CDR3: TGTGCCAGTAGGCCCCCTTCACAGGGGTGGGCTGAAGCTTTCTTT.

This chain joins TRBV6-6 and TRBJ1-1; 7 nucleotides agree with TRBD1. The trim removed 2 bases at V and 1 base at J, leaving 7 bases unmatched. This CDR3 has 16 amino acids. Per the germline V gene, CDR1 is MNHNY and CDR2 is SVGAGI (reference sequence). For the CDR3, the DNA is TGTGCCAGCAGTTACCCTCGGACAGGCCCGAACACTGAAGCTTTCTTT. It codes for CASSYPRTGPNTEAFF.

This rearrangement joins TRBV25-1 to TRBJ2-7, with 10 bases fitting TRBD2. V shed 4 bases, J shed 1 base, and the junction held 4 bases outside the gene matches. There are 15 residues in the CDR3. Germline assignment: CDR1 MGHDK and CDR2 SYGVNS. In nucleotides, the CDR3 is TGTGCCAGCAGTGTCGGACTAGCGGATTCCTACGAGCAGTACTTC. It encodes CASSVGLADSYEQYF.

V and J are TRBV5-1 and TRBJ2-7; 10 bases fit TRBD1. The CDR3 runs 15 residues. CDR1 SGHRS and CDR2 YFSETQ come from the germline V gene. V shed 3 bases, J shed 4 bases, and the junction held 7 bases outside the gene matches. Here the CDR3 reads CASSSPGQGGYEQYF. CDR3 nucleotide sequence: TGCGCCAGCAGCTCACCCGGACAGGGGGGATACGAGCAGTACTTC.

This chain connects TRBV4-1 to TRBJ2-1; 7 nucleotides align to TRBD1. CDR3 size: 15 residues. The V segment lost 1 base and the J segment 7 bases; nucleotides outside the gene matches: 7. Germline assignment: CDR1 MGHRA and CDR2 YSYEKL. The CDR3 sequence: CASSQVEARGNEQFF. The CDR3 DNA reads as TGCGCCAGCAGCCAAGTAGAAGCCAGGGGGAATGAGCAGTTCTTC.

The CDR3 is CASSWENRGREQYF. The DNA for the CDR3 is TGTGCCAGCAGCTGGGAGAACAGGGGGCGCGAGCAGTACTTC. The chain carries TRBV5-4 and TRBJ2-7, with 9 bases that match TRBD1. Germline lookup yields CDR1 SGHNT and CDR2 YYREEE (reference sequence). This CDR3 is 14 amino acids long. Trimming at V came to 3 bases and at J to 6 bases, leaving 7 bases not matched to a gene.

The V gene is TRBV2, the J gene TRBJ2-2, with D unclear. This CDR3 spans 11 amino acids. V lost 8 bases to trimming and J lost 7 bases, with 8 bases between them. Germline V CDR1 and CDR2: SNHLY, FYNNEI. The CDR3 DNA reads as TGTGCCAGCTCGGGTGGCGGGGAGCTGTTTTTT. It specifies CASSGGGELFF.

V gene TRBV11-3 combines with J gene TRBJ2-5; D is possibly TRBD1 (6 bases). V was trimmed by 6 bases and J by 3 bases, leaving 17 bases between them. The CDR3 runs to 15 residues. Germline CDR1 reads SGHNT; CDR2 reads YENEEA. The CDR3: CASSFYRAIKETQYF. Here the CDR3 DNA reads TGTGCCAGCAGTTTCTACAGGGCAATAAAAGAGACCCAGTACTTC.

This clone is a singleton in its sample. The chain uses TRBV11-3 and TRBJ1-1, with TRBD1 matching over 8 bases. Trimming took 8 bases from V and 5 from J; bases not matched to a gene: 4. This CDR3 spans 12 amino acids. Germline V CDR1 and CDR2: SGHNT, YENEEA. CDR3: CASGQGGTEAFF. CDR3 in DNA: TGTGCCAGCGGACAGGGTGGGACTGAAGCTTTCTTT.

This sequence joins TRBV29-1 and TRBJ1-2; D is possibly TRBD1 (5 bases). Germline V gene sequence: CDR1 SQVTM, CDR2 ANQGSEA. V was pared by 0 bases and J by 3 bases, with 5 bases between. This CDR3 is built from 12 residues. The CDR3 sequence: CSVEDRDYGYTF. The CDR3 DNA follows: TGCAGCGTTGAAGACAGGGACTATGGCTACACCTTC.